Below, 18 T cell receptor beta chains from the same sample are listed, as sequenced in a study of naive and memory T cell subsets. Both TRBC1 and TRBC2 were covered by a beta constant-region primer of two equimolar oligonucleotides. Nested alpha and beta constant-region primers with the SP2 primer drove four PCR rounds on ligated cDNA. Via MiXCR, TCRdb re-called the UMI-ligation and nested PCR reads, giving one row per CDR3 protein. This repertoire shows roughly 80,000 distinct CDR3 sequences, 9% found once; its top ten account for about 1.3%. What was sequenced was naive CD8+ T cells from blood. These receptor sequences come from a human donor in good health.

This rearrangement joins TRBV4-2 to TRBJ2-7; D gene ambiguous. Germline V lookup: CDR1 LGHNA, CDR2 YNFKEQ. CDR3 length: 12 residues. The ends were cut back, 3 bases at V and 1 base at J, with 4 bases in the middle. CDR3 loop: CASSHPSYEQYF. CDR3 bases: TGTGCCAGCAGCCACCCATCCTACGAGCAGTACTTC.

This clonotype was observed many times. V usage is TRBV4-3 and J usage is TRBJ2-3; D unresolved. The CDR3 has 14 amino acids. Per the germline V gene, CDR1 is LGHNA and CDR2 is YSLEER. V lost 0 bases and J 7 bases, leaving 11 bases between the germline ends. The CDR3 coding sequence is TGCGCCAGCAGCCAAGAGTACTCAACCAATACGCAGTATTTT. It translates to CASSQEYSTNTQYF.

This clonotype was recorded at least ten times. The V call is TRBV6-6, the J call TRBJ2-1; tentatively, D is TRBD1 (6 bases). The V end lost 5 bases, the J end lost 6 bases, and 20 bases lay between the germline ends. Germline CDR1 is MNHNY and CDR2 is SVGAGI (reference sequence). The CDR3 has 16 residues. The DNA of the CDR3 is TGTGCCAGCAGTACATCCGGGACAATACGGGGCAATGAGCAGTTCTTC. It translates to CASSTSGTIRGNEQFF.

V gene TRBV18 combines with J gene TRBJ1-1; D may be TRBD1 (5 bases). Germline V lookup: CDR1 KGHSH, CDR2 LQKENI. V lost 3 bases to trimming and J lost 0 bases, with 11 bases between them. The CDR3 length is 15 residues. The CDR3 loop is CASSPGGLVNTEAFF. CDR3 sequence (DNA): TGTGCCAGCTCACCGGGGGGACTGGTGAACACTGAAGCTTTCTTT.

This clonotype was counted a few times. The CDR3 sequence: CASSPQKTGELFF. In DNA form, the CDR3 reads TGTGCCAGCAGTCCTCAGAAAACCGGGGAGCTGTTTTTT. The chain joins TRBV12-3 or TRBV12-4 to TRBJ2-2; no clear D. This CDR3 has 13 residues. V gave up 5 bases and J gave up 5 bases, with 9 bases separating them.

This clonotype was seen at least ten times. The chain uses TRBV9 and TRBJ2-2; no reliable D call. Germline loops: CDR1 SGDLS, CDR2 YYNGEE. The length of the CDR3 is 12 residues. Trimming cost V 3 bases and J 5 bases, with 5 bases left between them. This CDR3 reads CASSAGTGELFF. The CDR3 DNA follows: TGTGCCAGCAGCGCAGGAACCGGGGAGCTGTTTTTT.

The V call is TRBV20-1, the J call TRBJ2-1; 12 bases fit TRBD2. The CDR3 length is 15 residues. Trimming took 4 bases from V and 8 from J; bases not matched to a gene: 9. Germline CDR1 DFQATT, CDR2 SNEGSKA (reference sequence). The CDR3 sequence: CSAMPSGRAGDEQFF. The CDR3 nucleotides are TGCAGTGCTATGCCTAGCGGGAGGGCCGGGGATGAGCAGTTCTTC.

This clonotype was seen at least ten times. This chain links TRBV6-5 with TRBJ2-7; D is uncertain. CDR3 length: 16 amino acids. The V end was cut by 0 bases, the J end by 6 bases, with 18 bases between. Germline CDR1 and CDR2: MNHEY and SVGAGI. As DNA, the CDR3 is TGTGCCAGCAGTTACTCGAACCCTTCGGTTCTTACCGAGCAGTACTTC. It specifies CASSYSNPSVLTEQYF.

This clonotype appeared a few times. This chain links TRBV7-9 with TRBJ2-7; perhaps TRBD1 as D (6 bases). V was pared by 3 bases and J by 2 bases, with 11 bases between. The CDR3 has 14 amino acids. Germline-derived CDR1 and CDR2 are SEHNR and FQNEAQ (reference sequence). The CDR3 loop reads CASSFRTEAYEQYF. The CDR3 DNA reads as TGTGCCAGCAGCTTTAGGACAGAAGCCTACGAGCAGTACTTC.

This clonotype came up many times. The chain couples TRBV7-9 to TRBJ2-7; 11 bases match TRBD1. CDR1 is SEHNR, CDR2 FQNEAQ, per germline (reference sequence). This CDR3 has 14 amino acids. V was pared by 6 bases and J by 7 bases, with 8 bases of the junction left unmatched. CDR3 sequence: CASSPGQGAREQYF. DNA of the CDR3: TGTGCCAGCAGTCCAGGACAGGGGGCAAGGGAGCAGTACTTC.

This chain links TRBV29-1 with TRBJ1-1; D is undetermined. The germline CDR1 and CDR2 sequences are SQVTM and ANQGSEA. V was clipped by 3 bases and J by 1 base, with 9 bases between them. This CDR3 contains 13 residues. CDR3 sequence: CSVETGRNTEAFF. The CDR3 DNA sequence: TGCAGCGTTGAGACGGGGAGGAACACTGAAGCTTTCTTT.

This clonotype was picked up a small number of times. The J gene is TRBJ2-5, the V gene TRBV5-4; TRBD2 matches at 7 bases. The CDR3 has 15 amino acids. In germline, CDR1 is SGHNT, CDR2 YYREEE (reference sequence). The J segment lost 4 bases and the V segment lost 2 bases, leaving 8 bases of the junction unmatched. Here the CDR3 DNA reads TGTGCCAGCAGCTTAGGAGTTGGCGGGAGAGAGACCCAGTACTTC. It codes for CASSLGVGGRETQYF.

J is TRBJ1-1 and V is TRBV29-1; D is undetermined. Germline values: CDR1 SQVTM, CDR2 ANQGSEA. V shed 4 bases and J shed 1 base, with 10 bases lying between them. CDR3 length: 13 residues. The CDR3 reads CSVGFGENTEAFF. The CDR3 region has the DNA TGCAGCGTTGGGTTTGGCGAGAACACTGAAGCTTTCTTT. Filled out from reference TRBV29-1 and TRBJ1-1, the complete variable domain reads SAVISQKPSRDICQRGTSLTIQCQVDSQVTMMFWYRQQPGQSLTLIATANQGSEATYESGFVIDKFPISRPNLTFSTLTVSNMSPEDSSIYLCSVGFGENTEAFFGQGTRLTVV.

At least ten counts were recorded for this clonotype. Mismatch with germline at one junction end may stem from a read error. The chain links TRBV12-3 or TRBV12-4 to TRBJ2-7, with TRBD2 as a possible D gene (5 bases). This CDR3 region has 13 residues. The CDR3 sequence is CASSFEGGHEQHF. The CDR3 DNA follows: TGTGCCAGCAGTTTCGAGGGTGGCCACGAGCAGCACTTC.

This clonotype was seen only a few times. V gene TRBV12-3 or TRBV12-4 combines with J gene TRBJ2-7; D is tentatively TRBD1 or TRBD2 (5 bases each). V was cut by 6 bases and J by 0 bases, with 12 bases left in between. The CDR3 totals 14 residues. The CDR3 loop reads CASSTGTTSYEQYF. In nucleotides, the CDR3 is TGTGCCAGCAGCACCGGGACCACCTCCTACGAGCAGTACTTC.

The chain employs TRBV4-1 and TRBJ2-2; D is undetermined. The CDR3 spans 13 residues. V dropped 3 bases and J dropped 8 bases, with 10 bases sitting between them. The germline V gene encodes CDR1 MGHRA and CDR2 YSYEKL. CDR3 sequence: CASSHLRPGELFF. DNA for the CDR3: TGCGCCAGCAGCCACCTCAGGCCGGGGGAGCTGTTTTTT.

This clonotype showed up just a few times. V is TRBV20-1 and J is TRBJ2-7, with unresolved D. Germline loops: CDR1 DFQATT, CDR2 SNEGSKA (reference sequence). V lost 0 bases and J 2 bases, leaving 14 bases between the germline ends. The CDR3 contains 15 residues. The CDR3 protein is CSARDRRAVTYEQYF. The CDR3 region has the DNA TGCAGTGCTAGAGATCGAAGGGCGGTAACCTACGAGCAGTACTTC.

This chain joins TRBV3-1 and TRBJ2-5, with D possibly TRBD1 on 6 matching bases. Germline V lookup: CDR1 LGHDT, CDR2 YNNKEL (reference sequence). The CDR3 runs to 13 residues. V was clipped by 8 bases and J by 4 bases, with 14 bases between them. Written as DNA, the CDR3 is TGTGCCAGCGAGGTAACAGGGCTAGAGACCCAGTACTTC. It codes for CASEVTGLETQYF.